Sequencing of this TCR beta chain was carried out in a study of blood T cell repertoires in COVID-19. Study as a whole: In each case, the material was cDNA or gDNA derived from T cells, B-cell-depleted T cells, or PBMCs.

Assay: immunoSEQ multiplex PCR; the TCRdb copy retains only in-frame clones and omits some. Here the sample spans about 70,000 clones, about 88% being singletons. This sequence originates from a human donor in a cohort sampled during active COVID-19. Material: peripheral blood.

The CDR3 loop reads CASRQGVGGDTQYF. CDR3 bases: TGTGCCAGCAGGCAGGGGGTAGGAGGAGATACGCAGTATTTT. The chain couples TRBV6-5 to TRBJ2-3; TRBD1 matches at 7 bases. Germline V gene sequence: CDR1 MNHEY, CDR2 SVGAGI. V trimming: 6 bases; J trimming: 5 bases; junction bases outside the gene matches: 8. The CDR3 extends over 14 amino acids.